A selection of T cell receptor beta chains follows, all from one sample in a study of PD-L1 blockade in urothelial cancer. Sequencing used immunoSEQ multiplex PCR; TCRdb keeps in-frame clones, though not all of them. Of roughly 63,000 clones in the sample, roughly 80% were seen once. The source was PBMCs, collected around atezolizumab (anti-PD-L1) treatment. The receptors derive from a man in his sixties or seventies with urothelial cancer. CDR3s include the opening cysteine and the closing phenylalanine or tryptophan. A D gene is named only where the DNA matches it firmly. Clone size, where shown, is once, few, many, or a class for clones that have expanded.

j_gene: TRBJ1-5
v_gene: TRBV5-6
d_gene: .
abundance: .
CDR3nt: TGTGCCAGCAGCACGAAAAATAGTCGGTTTAGCAATCAGCCCCAGCATTTT
CDR3aa: CASSTKNSRFSNQPQHF

j_gene: TRBJ2-3
v_gene: TRBV19
d_gene: .
abundance: .
CDR3nt: TGTGCCAGTAGTATAGATCCGCACCGGGGTACGCAGTATTTT
CDR3aa: CASSIDPHRGTQYF

j_gene: TRBJ1-4
v_gene: TRBV5-1
d_gene: .
abundance: once
CDR3nt: TGCGCCAGCAGCTTGGGAGCAGGGGCGGATGAAAAACTGTTTTTT
CDR3aa: CASSLGAGADEKLFF

j_gene: TRBJ2-6
v_gene: TRBV2
d_gene: .
abundance: .
CDR3nt: TGTGCCAGCAGTGAAGAGGGGGATACTTACTCTGGGGCCAACGTCCTGACTTTC
CDR3aa: CASSEEGDTYSGANVLTF

j_gene: TRBJ1-1
v_gene: TRBV9
d_gene: .
abundance: .
CDR3nt: TGTGCCAGCAGCGTGCAGGGCGGGGACACTGAAGCTTTCTTT
CDR3aa: CASSVQGGDTEAFF

j_gene: TRBJ1-3
v_gene: TRBV4-3
d_gene: .
abundance: .
CDR3nt: TGCGCCAGCAGCCAAGATTTTACAGATGGAAACACCATATATTTT
CDR3aa: CASSQDFTDGNTIYF

j_gene: TRBJ2-7
v_gene: TRBV7-8
d_gene: TRBD2
abundance: .
CDR3nt: TGTGCCAGCAGCTTAGAGCGGGGGCTTGGCTACGAGCAGTACTTC
CDR3aa: CASSLERGLGYEQYF

j_gene: TRBJ1-1
v_gene: TRBV21-1
d_gene: .
abundance: few
CDR3nt: TGTGCCAGCAGCTCCTTTCGGGCTTTCTTT
CDR3aa: CASSSFRAFF

j_gene: TRBJ2-7
v_gene: TRBV10-3
d_gene: TRBD2
abundance: .
CDR3nt: TGTGCCATCAGCCATAGCGGGAGCCTAGGGGAGCAGTACTTC
CDR3aa: CAISHSGSLGEQYF

j_gene: TRBJ1-2
v_gene: TRBV30
d_gene: .
abundance: .
CDR3nt: TGTGCCTGGAGTGTTCATGCAGGGTATGATGGCTACACCTTC
CDR3aa: CAWSVHAGYDGYTF

j_gene: TRBJ2-7
v_gene: TRBV7-2
d_gene: TRBD2
abundance: .
CDR3nt: TGTGCCAGCAGCTTATCCACGACTAGCGGGAGGGCCGGCGAGCAGTACTTC
CDR3aa: CASSLSTTSGRAGEQYF

j_gene: TRBJ1-4
v_gene: TRBV9
d_gene: .
abundance: once
CDR3nt: TGTGCCAGCAGCGTAGACACAGGGCATGGAGAAAAACTGTTTTTT
CDR3aa: CASSVDTGHGEKLFF